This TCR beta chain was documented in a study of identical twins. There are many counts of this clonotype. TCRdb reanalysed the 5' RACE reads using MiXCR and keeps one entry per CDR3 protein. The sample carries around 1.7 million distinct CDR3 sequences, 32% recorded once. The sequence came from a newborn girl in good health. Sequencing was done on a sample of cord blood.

The CDR3 DNA reads as TGCAGCGTTGATTCGCGGGAGGTGAGCTACAATGAGCAGTTCTTC. Translated, it gives CSVDSREVSYNEQFF. The rearrangement joins TRBV29-1 to TRBJ2-1, with 8 bases identical to TRBD2. Germline V gene lookup returns CDR1 SQVTM and CDR2 ANQGSEA. J lost 3 bases, V lost 3 bases, and 7 bases had no gene match. This CDR3 comprises 15 residues.